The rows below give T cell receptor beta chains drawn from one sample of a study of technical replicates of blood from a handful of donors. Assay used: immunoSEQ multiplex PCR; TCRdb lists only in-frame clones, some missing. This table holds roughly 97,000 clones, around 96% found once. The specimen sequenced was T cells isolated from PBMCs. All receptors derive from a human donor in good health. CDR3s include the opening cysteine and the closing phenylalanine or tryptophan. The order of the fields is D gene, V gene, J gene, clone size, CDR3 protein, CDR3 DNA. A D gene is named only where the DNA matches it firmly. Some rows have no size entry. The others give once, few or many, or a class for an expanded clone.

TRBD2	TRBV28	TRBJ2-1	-	CASYIRGLAPSGEQFF	TGTGCCAGCTATATCAGGGGACTAGCCCCATCTGGTGAGCAGTTCTTC
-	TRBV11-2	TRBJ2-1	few	CASSLGGIGNEQFF	TGTGCCAGCAGCTTAGGCGGTATTGGGAATGAGCAGTTCTTC
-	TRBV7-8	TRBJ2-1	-	CASSLGPPPVF	TGTGCCAGCAGCTTAGGGCCGCCCCCCGTCTTC
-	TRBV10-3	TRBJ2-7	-	CASGEYYEQYF	TGTGCCAGCGGGGAGTACTACGAGCAGTACTTC
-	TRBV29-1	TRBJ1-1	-	CSVAFINTEAFF	TGCAGCGTTGCGTTTATCAACACTGAAGCTTTCTTT
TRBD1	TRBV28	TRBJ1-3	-	CASGSRDRGWNTIYF	TGTGCCAGCGGGAGCCGGGACAGGGGGTGGAACACCATATATTTT
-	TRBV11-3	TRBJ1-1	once	CASAGVMNTEAFF	TGTGCCAGCGCGGGGGTTATGAACACTGAAGCTTTCTTT
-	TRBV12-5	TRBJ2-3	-	CASGPSIVDTQYF	TGTGCTAGTGGTCCATCGATAGTAGATACGCAGTATTTT
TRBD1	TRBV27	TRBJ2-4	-	CASSLGQGTQYF	TGTGCCAGCAGTCTAGGACAGGGGACTCAGTACTTC
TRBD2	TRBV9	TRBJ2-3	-	CASSVGSGTSGKYTDTQYF	TGTGCCAGCAGCGTAGGATCCGGGACTAGCGGGAAATACACAGATACGCAGTATTTT
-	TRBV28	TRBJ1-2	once	CASSLTKPGQRPYGYTF	TGTGCCAGCAGTCTCACTAAACCGGGACAAAGACCCTATGGCTACACCTTC
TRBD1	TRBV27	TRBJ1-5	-	CASSKGTGGNQPQHF	TGTGCCAGCAGCAAGGGGACAGGGGGTAATCAGCCCCAGCATTTT
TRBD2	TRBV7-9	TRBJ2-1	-	CASSLDAGGTYNEQFF	TGTGCCAGCAGCTTAGATGCGGGAGGGACCTACAATGAGCAGTTCTTC
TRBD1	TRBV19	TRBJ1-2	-	CASSWGTANYGYTF	TGTGCCAGTAGTTGGGGGACAGCGAACTATGGCTACACCTTC
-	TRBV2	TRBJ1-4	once	CASSEGYAGGAPREKLFF	TGTGCCAGCAGTGAAGGCTACGCCGGGGGGGCGCCGAGGGAAAAACTGTTTTTT
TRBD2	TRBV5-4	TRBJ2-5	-	CASSLYGTSGTQETQYF	TGTGCCAGCAGCCTATACGGGACTAGCGGAACCCAAGAGACCCAGTACTTC
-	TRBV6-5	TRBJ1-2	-	CASSYGGNYGYTF	TGTGCCAGCAGTTACGGCGGTAACTATGGCTACACCTTC